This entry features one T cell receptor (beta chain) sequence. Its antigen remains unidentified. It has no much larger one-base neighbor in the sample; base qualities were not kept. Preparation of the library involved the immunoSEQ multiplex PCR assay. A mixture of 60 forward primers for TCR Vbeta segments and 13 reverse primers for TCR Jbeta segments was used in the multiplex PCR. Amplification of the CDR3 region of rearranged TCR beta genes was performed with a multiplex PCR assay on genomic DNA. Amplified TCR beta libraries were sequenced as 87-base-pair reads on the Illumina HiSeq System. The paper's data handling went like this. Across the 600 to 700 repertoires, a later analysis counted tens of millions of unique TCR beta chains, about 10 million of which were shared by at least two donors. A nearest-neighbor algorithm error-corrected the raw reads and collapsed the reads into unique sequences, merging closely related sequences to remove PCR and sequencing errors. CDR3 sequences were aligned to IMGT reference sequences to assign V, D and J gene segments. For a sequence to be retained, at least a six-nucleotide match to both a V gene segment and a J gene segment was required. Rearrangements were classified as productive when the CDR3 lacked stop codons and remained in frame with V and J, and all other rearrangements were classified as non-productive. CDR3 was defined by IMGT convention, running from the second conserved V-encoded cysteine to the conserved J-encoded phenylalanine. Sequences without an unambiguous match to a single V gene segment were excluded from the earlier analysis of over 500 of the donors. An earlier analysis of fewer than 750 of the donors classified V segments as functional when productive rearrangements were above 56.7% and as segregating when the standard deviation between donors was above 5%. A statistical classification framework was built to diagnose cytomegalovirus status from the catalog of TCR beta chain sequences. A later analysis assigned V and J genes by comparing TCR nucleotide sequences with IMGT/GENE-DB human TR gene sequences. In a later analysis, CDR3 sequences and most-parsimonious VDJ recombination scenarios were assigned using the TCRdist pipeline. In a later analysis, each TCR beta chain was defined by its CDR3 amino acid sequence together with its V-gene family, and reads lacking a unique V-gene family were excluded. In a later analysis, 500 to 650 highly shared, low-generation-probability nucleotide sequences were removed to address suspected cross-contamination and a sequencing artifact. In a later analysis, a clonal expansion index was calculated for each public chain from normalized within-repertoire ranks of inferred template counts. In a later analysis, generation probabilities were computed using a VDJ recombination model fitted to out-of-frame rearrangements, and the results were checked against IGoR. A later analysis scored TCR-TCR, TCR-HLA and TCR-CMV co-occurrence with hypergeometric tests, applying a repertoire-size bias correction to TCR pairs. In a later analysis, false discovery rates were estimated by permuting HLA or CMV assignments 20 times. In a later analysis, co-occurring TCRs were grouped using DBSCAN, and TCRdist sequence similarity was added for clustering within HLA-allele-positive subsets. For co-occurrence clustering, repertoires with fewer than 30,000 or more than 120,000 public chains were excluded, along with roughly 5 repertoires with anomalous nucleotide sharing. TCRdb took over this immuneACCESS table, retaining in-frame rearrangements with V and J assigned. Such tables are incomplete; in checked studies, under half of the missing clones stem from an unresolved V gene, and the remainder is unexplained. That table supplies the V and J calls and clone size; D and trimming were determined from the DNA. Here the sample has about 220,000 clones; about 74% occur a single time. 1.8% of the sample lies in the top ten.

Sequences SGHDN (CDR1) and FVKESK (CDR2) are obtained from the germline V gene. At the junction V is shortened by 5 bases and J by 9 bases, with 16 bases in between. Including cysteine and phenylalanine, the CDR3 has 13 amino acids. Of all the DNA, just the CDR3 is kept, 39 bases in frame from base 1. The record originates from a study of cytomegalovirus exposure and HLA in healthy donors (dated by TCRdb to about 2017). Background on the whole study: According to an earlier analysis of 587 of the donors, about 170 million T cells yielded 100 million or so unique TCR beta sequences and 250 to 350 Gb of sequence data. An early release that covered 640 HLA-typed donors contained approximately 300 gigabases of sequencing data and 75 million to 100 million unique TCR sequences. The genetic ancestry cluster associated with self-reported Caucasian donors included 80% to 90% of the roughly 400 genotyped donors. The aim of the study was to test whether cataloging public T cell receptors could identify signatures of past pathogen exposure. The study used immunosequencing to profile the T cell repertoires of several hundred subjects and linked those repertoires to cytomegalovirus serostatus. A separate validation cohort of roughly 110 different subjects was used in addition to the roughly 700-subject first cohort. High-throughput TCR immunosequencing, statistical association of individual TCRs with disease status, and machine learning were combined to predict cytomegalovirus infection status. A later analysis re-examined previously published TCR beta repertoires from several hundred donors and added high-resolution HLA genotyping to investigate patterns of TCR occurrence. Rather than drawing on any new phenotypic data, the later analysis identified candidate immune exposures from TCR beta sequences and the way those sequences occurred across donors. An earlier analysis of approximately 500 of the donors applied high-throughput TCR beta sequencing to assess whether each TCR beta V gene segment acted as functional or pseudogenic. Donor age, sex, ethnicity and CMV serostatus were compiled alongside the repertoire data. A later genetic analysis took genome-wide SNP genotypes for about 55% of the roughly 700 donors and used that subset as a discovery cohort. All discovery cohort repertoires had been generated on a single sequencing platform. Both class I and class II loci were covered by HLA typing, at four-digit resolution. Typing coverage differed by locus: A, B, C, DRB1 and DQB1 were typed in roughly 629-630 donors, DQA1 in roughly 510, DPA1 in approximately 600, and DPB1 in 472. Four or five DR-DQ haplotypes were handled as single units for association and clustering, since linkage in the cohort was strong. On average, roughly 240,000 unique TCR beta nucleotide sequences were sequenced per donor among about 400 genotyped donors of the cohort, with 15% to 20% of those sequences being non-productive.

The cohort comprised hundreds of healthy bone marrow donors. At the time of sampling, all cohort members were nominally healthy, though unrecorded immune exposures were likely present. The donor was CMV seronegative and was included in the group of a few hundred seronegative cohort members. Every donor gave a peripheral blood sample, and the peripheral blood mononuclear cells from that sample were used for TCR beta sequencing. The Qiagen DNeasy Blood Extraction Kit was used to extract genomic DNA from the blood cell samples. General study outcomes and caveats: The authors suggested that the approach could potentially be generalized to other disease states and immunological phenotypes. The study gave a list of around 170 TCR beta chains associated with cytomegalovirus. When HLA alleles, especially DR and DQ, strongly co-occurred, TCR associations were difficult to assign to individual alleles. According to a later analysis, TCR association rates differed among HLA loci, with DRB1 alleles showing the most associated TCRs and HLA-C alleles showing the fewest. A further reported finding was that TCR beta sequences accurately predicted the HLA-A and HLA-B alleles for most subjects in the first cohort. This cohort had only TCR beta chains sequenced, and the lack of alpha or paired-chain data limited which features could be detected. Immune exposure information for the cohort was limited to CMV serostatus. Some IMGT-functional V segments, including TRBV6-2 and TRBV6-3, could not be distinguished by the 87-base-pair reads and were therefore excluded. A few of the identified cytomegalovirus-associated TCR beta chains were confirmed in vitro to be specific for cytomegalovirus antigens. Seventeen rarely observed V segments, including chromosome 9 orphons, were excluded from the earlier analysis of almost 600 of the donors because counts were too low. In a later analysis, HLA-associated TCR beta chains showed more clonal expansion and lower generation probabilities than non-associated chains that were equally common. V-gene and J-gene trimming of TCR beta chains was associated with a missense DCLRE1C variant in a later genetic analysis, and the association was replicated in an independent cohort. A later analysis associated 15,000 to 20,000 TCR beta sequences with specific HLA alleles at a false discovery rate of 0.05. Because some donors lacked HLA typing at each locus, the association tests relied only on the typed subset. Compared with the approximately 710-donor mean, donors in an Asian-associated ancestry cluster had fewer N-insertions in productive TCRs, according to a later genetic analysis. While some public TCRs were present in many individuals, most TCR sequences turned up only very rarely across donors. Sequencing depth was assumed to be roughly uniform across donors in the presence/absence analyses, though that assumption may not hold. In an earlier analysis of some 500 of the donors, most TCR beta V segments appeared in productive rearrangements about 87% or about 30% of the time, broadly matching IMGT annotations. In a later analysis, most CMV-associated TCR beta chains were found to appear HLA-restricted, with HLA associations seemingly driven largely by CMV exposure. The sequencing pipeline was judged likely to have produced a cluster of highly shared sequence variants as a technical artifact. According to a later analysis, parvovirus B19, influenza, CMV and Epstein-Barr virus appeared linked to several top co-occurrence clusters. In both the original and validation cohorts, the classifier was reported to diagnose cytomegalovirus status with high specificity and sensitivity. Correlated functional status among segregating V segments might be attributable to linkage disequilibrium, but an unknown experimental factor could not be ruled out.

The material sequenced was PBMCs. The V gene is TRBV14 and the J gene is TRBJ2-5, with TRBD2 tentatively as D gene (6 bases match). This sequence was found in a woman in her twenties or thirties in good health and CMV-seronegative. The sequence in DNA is TGTGCCAGCAGCGAAGCGGGTTATGAGGCCCAGTACTTC. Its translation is CASSEAGYEAQYF.